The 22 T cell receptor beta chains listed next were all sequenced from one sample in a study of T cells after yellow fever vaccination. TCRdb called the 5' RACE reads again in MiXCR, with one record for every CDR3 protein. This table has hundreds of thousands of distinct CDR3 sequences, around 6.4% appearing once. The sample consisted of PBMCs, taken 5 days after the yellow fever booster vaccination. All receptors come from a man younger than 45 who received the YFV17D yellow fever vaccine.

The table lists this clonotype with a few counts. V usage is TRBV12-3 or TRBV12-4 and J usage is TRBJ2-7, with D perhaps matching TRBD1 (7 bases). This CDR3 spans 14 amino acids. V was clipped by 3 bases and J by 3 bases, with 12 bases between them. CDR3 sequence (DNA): TGTGCCAGCAGTTTGAACAGGGGAGGCTACGAGCAGTACTTC. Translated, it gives CASSLNRGGYEQYF.

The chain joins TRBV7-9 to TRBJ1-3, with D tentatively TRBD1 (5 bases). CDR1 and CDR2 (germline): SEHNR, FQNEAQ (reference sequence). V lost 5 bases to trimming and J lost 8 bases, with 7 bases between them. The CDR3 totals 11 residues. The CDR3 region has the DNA TGTGCCAGCAGCCGGGGGGACACCATATATTTT. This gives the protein CASSRGDTIYF.

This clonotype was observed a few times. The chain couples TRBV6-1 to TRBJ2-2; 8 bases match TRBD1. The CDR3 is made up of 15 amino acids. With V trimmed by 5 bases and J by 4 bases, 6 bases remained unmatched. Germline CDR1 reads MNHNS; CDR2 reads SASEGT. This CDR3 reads CASSRTGMITGELFF. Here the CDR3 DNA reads TGTGCCAGCAGTCGGACAGGGATGATCACCGGGGAGCTGTTTTTT.

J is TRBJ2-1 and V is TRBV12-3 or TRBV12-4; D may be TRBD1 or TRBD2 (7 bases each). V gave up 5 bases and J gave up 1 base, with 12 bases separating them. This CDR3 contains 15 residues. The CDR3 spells CASSIRGGSYNEQFF. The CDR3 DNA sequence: TGTGCCAGCAGTATCAGGGGGGGTTCCTACAATGAGCAGTTCTTC.

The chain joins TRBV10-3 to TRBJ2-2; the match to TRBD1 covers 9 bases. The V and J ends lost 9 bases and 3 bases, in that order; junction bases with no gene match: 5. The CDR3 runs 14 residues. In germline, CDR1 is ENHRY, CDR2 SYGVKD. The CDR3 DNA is TGTGCCATGACACAGGGGGCGGACACCGGGGAGCTGTTTTTT. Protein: CAMTQGADTGELFF.

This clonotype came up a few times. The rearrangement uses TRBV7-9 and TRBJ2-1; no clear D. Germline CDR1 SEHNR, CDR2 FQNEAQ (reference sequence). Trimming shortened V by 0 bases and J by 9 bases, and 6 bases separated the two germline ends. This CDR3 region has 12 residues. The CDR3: CASSLAVAEQFF. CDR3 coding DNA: TGTGCCAGCAGCTTAGCAGTGGCTGAGCAGTTCTTC.

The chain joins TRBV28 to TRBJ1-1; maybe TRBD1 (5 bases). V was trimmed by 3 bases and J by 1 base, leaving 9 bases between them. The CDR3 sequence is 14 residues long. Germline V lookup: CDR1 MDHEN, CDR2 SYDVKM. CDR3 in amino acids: CASSLGVGNTEAFF. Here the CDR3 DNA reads TGTGCCAGCAGTTTGGGGGTCGGGAACACTGAAGCTTTCTTT.

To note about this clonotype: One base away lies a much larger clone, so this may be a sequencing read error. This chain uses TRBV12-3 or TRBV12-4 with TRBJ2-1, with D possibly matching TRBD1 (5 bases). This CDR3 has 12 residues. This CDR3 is CDTGQTGNEQFF. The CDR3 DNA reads TGTGACACCGGACAAACTGGGAATGAGCAGTTCTTC.

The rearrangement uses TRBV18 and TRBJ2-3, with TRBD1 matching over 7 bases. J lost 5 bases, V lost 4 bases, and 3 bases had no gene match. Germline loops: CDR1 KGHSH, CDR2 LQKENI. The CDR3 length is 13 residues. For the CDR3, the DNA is TGTGCCAGCTCACAGGGGGCAGAAGATACGCAGTATTTT. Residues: CASSQGAEDTQYF.

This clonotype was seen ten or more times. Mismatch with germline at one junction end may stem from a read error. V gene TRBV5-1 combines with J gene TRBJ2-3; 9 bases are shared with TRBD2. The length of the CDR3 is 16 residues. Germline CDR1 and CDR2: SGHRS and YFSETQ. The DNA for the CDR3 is TGTGCCAGCAGCTTAGGGGCTAGCGGGAACACAGATACGCAGTATTTT. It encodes CASSLGASGNTDTQYF.

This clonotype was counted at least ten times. The CDR3 spells CSVEITGGAETQYF. The CDR3 nucleotides are TGCAGCGTTGAAATCACAGGGGGCGCCGAGACCCAGTACTTC. The chain employs TRBV29-1 and TRBJ2-5, with 9 bases matching TRBD1. This CDR3 comprises 14 residues. The germline gives CDR1 SQVTM, CDR2 ANQGSEA. V dropped 2 bases and J dropped 5; count of bases not matched to a gene: 6.

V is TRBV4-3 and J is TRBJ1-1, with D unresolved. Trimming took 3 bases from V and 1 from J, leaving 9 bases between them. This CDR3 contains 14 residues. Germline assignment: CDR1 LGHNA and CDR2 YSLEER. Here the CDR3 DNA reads TGCGCCAGCAGCCAGAGTTTTAAGAACACTGAAGCTTTCTTT. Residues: CASSQSFKNTEAFF.

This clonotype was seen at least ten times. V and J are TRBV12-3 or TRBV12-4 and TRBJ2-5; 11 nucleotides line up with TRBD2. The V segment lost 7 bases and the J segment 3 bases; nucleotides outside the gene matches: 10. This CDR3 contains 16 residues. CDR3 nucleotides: TGTGCCAGCATTCACGGGCCGGGACTAGCGGAAGAGACCCAGTACTTC. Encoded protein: CASIHGPGLAEETQYF.

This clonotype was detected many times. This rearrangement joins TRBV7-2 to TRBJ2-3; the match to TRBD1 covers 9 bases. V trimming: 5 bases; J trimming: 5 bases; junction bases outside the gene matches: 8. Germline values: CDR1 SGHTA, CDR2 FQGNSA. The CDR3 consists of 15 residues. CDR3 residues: CASSIQGQGVDTQYF. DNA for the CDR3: TGTGCCAGCAGCATACAGGGACAGGGAGTAGATACGCAGTATTTT. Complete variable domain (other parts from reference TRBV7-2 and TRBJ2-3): GAGVSQSPSNKVTEKGKDVELRCDPISGHTALYWYRQSLGQGLEFLIYFQGNSAPDKSGLPSDRFSAERTGGSVSTLTIQRTQQEDSAVYLCASSIQGQGVDTQYFGPGTRLTVL.

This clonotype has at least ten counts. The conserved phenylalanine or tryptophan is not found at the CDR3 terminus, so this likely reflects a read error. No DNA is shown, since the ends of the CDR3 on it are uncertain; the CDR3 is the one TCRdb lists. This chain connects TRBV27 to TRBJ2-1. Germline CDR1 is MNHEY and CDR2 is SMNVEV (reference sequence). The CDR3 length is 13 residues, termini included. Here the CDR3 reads CASSLIVVESYTK.

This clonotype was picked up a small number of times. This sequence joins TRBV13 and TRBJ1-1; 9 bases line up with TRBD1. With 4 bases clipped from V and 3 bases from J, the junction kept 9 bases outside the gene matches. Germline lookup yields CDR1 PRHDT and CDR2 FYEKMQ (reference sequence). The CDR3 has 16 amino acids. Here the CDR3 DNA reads TGTGCCAGCAGCTCCGCTTTACAGGGGGCGTACACTGAAGCTTTCTTT. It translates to CASSSALQGAYTEAFF.

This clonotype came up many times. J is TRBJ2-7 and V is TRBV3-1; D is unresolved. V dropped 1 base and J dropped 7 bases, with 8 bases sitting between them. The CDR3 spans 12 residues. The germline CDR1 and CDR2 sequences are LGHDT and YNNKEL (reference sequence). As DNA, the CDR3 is TGTGCCAGCAGCCAAGCCGAGCTTGAGCAGTACTTC. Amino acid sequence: CASSQAELEQYF.

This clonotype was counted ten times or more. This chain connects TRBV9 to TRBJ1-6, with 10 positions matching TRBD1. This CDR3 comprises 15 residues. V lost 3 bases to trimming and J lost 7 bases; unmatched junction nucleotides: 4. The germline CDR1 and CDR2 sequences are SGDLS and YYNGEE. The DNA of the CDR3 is TGTGCCAGCAGCGGACCGGGACAGGGGAATTCACCCCTCCACTTT. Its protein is CASSGPGQGNSPLHF.

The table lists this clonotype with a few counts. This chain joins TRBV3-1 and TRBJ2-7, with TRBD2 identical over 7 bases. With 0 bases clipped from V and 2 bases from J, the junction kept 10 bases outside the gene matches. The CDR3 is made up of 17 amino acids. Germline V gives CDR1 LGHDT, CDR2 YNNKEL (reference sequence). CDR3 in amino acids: CASSQDPPGGRTYEQYF. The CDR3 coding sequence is TGTGCCAGCAGCCAAGATCCCCCGGGCGGGAGAACCTACGAGCAGTACTTC.

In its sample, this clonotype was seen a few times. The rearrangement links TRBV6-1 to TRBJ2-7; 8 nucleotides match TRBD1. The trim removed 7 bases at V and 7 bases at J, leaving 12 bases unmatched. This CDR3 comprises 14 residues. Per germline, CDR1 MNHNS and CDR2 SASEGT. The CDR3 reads CASTSGTGVYEQYF. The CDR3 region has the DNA TGTGCCAGCACCTCCGGGACAGGCGTCTATGAGCAGTACTTC.

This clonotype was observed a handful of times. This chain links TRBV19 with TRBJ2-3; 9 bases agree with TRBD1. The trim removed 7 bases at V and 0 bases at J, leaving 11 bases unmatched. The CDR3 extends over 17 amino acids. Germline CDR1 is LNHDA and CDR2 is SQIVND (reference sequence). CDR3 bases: TGTGCCAGTACCTCCGGGACAGGGTTTTCTAGCACAGATACGCAGTATTTT. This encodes CASTSGTGFSSTDTQYF.

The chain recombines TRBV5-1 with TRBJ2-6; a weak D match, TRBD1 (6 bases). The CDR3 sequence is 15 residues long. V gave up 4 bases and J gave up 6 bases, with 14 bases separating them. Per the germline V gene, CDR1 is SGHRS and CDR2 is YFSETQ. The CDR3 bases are TGCGCCAGCAGCGTGACAGGTCCGACGGCCAACGTCCTGACTTTC. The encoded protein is CASSVTGPTANVLTF.